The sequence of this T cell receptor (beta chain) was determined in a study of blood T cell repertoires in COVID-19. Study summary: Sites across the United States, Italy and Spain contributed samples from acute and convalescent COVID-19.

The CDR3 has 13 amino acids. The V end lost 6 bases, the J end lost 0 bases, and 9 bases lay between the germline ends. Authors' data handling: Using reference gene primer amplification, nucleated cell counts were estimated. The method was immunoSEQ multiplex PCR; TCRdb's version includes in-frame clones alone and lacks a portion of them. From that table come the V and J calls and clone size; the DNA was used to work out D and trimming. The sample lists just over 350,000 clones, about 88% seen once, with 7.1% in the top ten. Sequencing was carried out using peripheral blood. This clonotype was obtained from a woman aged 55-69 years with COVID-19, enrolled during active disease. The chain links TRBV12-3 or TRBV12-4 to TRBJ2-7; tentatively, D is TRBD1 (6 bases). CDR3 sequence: CASSPGHSYEQYF. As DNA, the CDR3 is TGTGCCAGCAGCCCGGGACACTCCTACGAGCAGTACTTC.